This record covers a single TCR beta chain. Antigen: not known. 2 million unsorted PBMCs were stored in RNAlater at -80 °C before RNA extraction. TCRdb independently ran MiXCR on the 5' RACE reads; one entry per CDR3 protein. The sample holds about 20,000 distinct CDR3 sequences, under 35% seen once. Germline CDR1 is SQVTM and CDR2 is ANQGSEA. Losses at the gene ends were 6 bases for V and 2 bases for J; bases not matched to a gene: 8. The CDR3 length is 15 residues. The record originates from a study of neurological immune-mediated disorders. Study-wide findings and caveats: The study found no CDR3 amino acid sequences shared by expanded clones across subjects, suggesting private repertoires in all groups.

The receptor comes from a man aged 50-60 years with HTLV-1-associated myelopathy (HAM/TSP). The genes are TRBV29-1 and TRBJ2-2, with 8 bases identical to TRBD1. Input material: PBMCs. The CDR3 DNA sequence: TGCAGCGTGGACGGACAGGGAGCTAACACCGGGGAGCTGTTTTTT. It yields the protein CSVDGQGANTGELFF.